This T cell receptor beta chain was documented in a study of persistence of HIV-infected CD4 T cells. This was the immunoSEQ version 4 assay in survey mode. Sequencing used immunoSEQ multiplex PCR; TCRdb keeps in-frame clones, though not all of them. The sample has around 48,000 clones, 75% to 85% seen once. Cells were stimulated with CMV-infected fibroblast lysates at 8 to 10 ug/mL. CD40L-negative CD69-negative CD45RO-high memory CD4+ T cells were sorted as populations depleted of antigen-responding cells. Plasma HIV-1 RNA stayed below 50 copies/mL for at least 4 years. J gave up 6 bases and V 7 bases, and 10 bases lay outside the gene matches. Germline lookup yields CDR1 ENHRY and CDR2 SYGVKD. This CDR3 has 15 amino acids. This clone is termed medium-sized. The antigen remains unidentified.

V is TRBV10-3 and J is TRBJ1-3, with 9 bases lining up with TRBD1. The receptor was isolated from an adult man with HIV who was CMV-seropositive. Sequencing was performed on CD4+ T cells sorted from PBMCs after roughly 18-hour stimulation, taken from a patient who received antiretroviral therapy. CDR3: CAITRTGGTENTIYF. In nucleotides, the CDR3 is TGTGCCATCACCAGAACAGGGGGCACAGAAAACACCATATATTTT.